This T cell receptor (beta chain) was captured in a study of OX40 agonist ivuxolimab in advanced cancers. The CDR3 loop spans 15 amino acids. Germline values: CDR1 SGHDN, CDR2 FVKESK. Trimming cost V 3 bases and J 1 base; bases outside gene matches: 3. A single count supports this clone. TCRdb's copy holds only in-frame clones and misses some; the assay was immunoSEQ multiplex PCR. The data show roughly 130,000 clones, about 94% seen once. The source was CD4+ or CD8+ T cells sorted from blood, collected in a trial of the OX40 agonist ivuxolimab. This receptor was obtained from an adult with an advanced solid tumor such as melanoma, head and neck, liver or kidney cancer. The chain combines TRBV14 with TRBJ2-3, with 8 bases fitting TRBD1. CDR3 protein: CASSHRTGRTDTQYF. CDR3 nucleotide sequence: TGTGCCAGCAGCCACAGGACAGGGCGCACAGATACGCAGTATTTT.